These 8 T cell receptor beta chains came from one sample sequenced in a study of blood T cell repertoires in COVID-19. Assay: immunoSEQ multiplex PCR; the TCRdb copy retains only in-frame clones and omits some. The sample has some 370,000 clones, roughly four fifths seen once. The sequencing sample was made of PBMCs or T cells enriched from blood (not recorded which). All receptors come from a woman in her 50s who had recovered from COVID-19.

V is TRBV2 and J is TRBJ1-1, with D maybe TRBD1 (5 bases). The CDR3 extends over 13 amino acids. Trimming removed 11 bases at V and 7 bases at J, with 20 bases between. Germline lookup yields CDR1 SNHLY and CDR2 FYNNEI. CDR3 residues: CAGHTGGLSEAFF. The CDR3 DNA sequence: TGTGCCGGTCACACGGGGGGGTTAAGTGAAGCTTTCTTT. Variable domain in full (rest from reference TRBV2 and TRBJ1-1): EPEVTQTPSHQVTQMGQEVILRCVPISNHLYFYWYRQILGQKVEFLVSFYNNEISEKSEIFDDQFSVERPDGSNFTLKIRSTKLEDSAMYFCAGHTGGLSEAFFGQGTRLTVV.

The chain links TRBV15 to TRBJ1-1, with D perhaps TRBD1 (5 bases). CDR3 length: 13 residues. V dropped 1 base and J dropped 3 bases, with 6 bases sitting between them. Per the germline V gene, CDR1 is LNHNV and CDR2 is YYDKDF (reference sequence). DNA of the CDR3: TGTGCCACCAGCAGAGGGGGGGACACTGAAGCTTTCTTT. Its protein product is CATSRGGDTEAFF.

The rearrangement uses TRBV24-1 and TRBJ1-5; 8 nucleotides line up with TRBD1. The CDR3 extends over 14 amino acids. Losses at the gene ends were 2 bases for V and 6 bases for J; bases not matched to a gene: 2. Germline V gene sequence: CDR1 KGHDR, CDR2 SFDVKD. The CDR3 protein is CATSDSTGVQPQHF. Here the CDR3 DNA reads TGTGCCACCAGTGATTCGACAGGGGTTCAGCCCCAGCATTTT.

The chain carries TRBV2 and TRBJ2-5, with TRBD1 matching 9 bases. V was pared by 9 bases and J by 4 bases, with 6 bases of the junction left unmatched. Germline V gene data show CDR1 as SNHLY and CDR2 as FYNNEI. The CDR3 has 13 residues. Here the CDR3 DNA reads TGTGCCAGGGAAGGGACAGGGCGAGAGACCCAGTACTTC. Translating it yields CAREGTGRETQYF.

The CDR3 DNA reads as TGTGCCAGCAGCTTGGCAGGGGTTGAAGAGACCCAGTACTTC. This encodes CASSLAGVEETQYF. The V call is TRBV5-5, the J call TRBJ2-5; a possible D gene is TRBD1 (6 bases). Germline CDR1 reads SGHKS; CDR2 reads YYEKEE (reference sequence). There are 14 residues in the CDR3. Trimming took off 0 bases at V and 3 bases at J, with 9 bases between the two ends.

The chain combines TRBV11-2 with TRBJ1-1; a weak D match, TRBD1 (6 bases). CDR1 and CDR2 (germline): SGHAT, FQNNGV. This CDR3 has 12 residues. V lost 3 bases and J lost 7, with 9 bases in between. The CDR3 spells CASSLQGYEAFF. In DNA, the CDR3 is TGTGCCAGCAGCTTGCAGGGGTATGAAGCTTTCTTT. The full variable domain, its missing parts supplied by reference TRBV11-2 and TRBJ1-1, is EAGVAQSPRYKIIEKRQSVAFWCNPISGHATLYWYQQILGQGPKLLIQFQNNGVVDDSQLPKDRFSAERLKGVDSTLKIQPAKLEDSAVYLCASSLQGYEAFFGQGTRLTVV.

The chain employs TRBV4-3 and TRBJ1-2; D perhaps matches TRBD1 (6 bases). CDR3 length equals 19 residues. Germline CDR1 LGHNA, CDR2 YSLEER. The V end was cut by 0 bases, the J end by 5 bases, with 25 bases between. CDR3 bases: TGCGCCAGCAGCCAAGAGTTCTGGGCAGGGGTCCCTGCCGAGTATGGCTACACCTTC. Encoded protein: CASSQEFWAGVPAEYGYTF.

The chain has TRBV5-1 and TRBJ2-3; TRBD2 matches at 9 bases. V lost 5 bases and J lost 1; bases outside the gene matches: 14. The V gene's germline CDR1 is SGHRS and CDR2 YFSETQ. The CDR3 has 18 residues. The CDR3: CASRKGPFSGSGTDTQYF. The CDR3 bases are TGCGCCAGCAGGAAGGGACCCTTTAGCGGGAGTGGCACAGATACGCAGTATTTT.